A single sample gave rise to the 15 T cell receptor beta chains below, sequenced in a study of shared clonotypes between healthy human individuals. Using immunoSEQ multiplex PCR, the repertoire was profiled, and TCRdb retains in-frame clones only, with some absent. The sample has approximately 980,000 clones, around 80% seen once. The sequenced sample was memory CD4+ T cells sorted from blood. Stated subset: CD45RA-negative fraction. The receptors were sampled from a man aged 18 to 30 in good health.

The rearrangement joins TRBV9 to TRBJ2-3; D perhaps matches TRBD1 (6 bases). V gave up 0 bases and J gave up 5 bases, with 19 bases separating them. Germline lookup yields CDR1 SGDLS and CDR2 YYNGEE. CDR3 length equals 17 residues. Written as DNA, the CDR3 is TGTGCCAGCAGCGTAGGGATCGGCAGGGGAGAGGGAGATACGCAGTATTTT. Translated, it gives CASSVGIGRGEGDTQYF.

This sequence joins TRBV29-1 and TRBJ1-4; D remains ambiguous. CDR3 size: 12 residues. V lost 8 bases and J 7 bases, leaving 14 bases between the germline ends. Germline V gene sequence: CDR1 SQVTM, CDR2 ANQGSEA. The CDR3 sequence: CSFRESGEKLFF. The CDR3 DNA sequence: TGCAGCTTTAGGGAGTCGGGTGAAAAACTGTTTTTT. The full variable domain, completed using reference TRBV29-1 and TRBJ1-4, is SAVISQKPSRDICQRGTSLTIQCQVDSQVTMMFWYRQQPGQSLTLIATANQGSEATYESGFVIDKFPISRPNLTFSTLTVSNMSPEDSSIYLCSFRESGEKLFFGSGTQLSVL.

The V gene is TRBV20-1, the J gene TRBJ2-5, with a possible D match to TRBD1 (5 bases). This CDR3 is 11 amino acids long. CDR1 is DFQATT and CDR2 is SNEGSKA in the germline V gene (reference sequence). The V end lost 6 bases, the J end lost 4 bases, and 9 bases lay between the germline ends. CDR3 sequence (DNA): TGCAGTGCCGTCAGGGTAGAGACCCAGTACTTC. This gives the protein CSAVRVETQYF.

This chain connects TRBV6-1 to TRBJ2-6; D not resolved. From germline, CDR1 is MNHNS and CDR2 SASEGT. The CDR3 is 14 residues long. Trimming pared 5 bases from V and 4 bases from J, leaving 9 bases between. The CDR3 spells CASSPWGGANVLTF. CDR3 nucleotides: TGTGCCAGCAGTCCGTGGGGAGGGGCCAACGTCCTGACTTTC.

The CDR3 is CASRPTGTGNYEQYF. In DNA, the CDR3 is TGCGCCAGCAGGCCTACCGGGACAGGGAACTACGAGCAGTACTTC. J is TRBJ2-7 and V is TRBV5-1; 9 bases agree with TRBD1. CDR1 is SGHRS and CDR2 is YFSETQ in the germline V gene. The CDR3 spans 15 residues. Unmatched junction bases numbered 9, after V lost 5 bases and J lost 3 bases.

This clone was recorded a few times. The chain employs TRBV6-1 and TRBJ2-7, with 11 bases that match TRBD1. The ends lost 0 bases at V and 3 bases at J; junction bases unmatched: 7. Germline CDR1 reads MNHNS; CDR2 reads SASEGT. This CDR3 region has 17 residues. CDR3 in DNA: TGTGCCAGCAGTGAAGCTATCCGGACAGGGGGCTTCTACGAGCAGTACTTC. This sequence encodes CASSEAIRTGGFYEQYF.

The V gene is TRBV6-1, the J gene TRBJ2-6, with unresolved D. There are 14 residues in the CDR3. The germline V gene has CDR1 MNHNS and CDR2 SASEGT. Deletions cut 4 bases from V and 0 bases from J, with 4 bases between. CDR3 amino acids: CASSVTSGANVLTF. The CDR3 coding sequence is TGTGCCAGCAGTGTGACCTCTGGGGCCAACGTCCTGACTTTC.

This clone occurred a few times. The chain employs TRBV5-4 and TRBJ2-4; 7 bases are a match to TRBD2. Germline-derived CDR1 and CDR2 are SGHNT and YYREEE (reference sequence). There are 13 residues in the CDR3. Unmatched junction bases numbered 6, after V lost 4 bases and J lost 8 bases. The CDR3 protein is CASSPWGRDIQYF. CDR3 nucleotides: TGTGCCAGCAGCCCGTGGGGGAGGGACATTCAGTACTTC.

CDR3 in DNA: TGCGCCAGCAGCTATGGACTAGCGGGGGGAGATACGCAGTATTTT. Encoded protein: CASSYGLAGGDTQYF. V is TRBV5-1 and J is TRBJ2-3, with TRBD2 matching 14 bases. J was trimmed by 5 bases and V by 3 bases; bases with no gene match: 2. The CDR3 is 15 amino acids. Germline CDR1 is SGHRS and CDR2 is YFSETQ.

The V and J genes are TRBV6-1 and TRBJ1-4; weak D call: TRBD1 (6 bases). V lost 0 bases, J lost 8 bases, and 13 bases lay in between. The CDR3 is made up of 15 amino acids. Germline CDR1 is MNHNS and CDR2 is SASEGT. This CDR3 is CASSEAGALWEKLFF. CDR3 nucleotide sequence: TGTGCCAGCAGTGAAGCGGGGGCGCTTTGGGAAAAACTGTTTTTT.

V usage is TRBV5-1 and J usage is TRBJ2-1; TRBD2 matches at 12 bases. Germline V gene sequence: CDR1 SGHRS, CDR2 YFSETQ. The CDR3 runs 16 residues. V was clipped by 4 bases and J by 4 bases; unmatched bases: 6. The CDR3 loop reads CASSTSGTSGYNEQFF. Here the CDR3 DNA reads TGCGCCAGCAGCACCTCCGGGACTAGCGGGTACAATGAGCAGTTCTTC.

The V call is TRBV9, the J call TRBJ1-1; D gene uncertain. The CDR3 spans 13 residues. Per the germline V gene, CDR1 is SGDLS and CDR2 is YYNGEE. Trimming shortened V by 2 bases and J by 4 bases, and 9 bases separated the two germline ends. CDR3 amino acids: CASSVEQITEAFF. The DNA for the CDR3 is TGTGCCAGCAGCGTCGAACAGATCACTGAAGCTTTCTTT.

This chain joins TRBV6-5 and TRBJ2-7; 12 bases align to TRBD2. The length of the CDR3 is 16 residues. Germline CDR1 and CDR2: MNHEY and SVGAGI. V dropped 2 bases and J dropped 6; count of bases not matched to a gene: 8. The CDR3 DNA sequence: TGTGCCAGCAGTTACGTGCTAGCGGGAGGGCCGGTCGAGCAGTACTTC. Protein sequence: CASSYVLAGGPVEQYF.

This rearrangement joins TRBV2 to TRBJ2-3; D not certain. CDR1 and CDR2 from the germline V gene are SNHLY and FYNNEI. Trimming removed 0 bases at V and 2 bases at J, with 6 bases between. The CDR3 has 14 amino acids. In nucleotides, the CDR3 is TGTGCCAGCAGTGAAGCTAAGTACACAGATACGCAGTATTTT. Translated: CASSEAKYTDTQYF. The full variable domain, in which reference TRBV2 and TRBJ2-3 provide the parts outside the CDR3, is EPEVTQTPSHQVTQMGQEVILRCVPISNHLYFYWYRQILGQKVEFLVSFYNNEISEKSEIFDDQFSVERPDGSNFTLKIRSTKLEDSAMYFCASSEAKYTDTQYFGPGTRLTVL.

The chain carries TRBV10-3 and TRBJ1-1; D is possibly TRBD1 (5 bases). CDR1 and CDR2 from the germline V gene are ENHRY and SYGVKD. Trimming took 4 bases from V and 6 from J, leaving 18 bases between them. The CDR3 extends over 15 amino acids. The CDR3 nucleotides read TGTGCCATCAGTGCAGGCAGGGCCTACTTAGCTGAAGCTTTCTTT. As protein: CAISAGRAYLAEAFF.